Listed below are T cell receptor beta chains from one sample, sequenced in a study of shared clonotypes between healthy human individuals. Sequencing was performed with immunoSEQ multiplex PCR; in TCRdb, only in-frame clones are kept and a portion is missing. The top ten clones hold about 1.5% of a sample with about a million clones, 65% to 75% of them seen once. The sample consisted of memory CD4+ T cells sorted from blood. These receptors originate from a man aged 18 to 29 in good health. Both conserved end residues are part of each CDR3. A D gene is named only where the DNA matches it firmly. Only some rows state a clone size, as once, few, many or a class for expanded clones.

clone size: once
V gene: TRBV9
J gene: TRBJ2-7
D gene: .
CDR3 protein: CASSVVGSSYEQYF
CDR3 DNA: TGTGCCAGCAGCGTAGTTGGGTCTAGCTACGAGCAGTACTTC

clone size: .
V gene: TRBV27
J gene: TRBJ1-5
D gene: .
CDR3 protein: CASSFDPRDQPQHF
CDR3 DNA: TGTGCCAGCAGTTTTGACCCGAGGGATCAGCCCCAGCATTTT

clone size: .
V gene: TRBV27
J gene: TRBJ1-2
D gene: TRBD1
CDR3 protein: CASSLWGDRGRNYGYTF
CDR3 DNA: TGTGCCAGCAGTTTATGGGGGGACAGGGGGCGAAACTATGGCTACACCTTC

clone size: once
V gene: TRBV18
J gene: TRBJ1-5
D gene: .
CDR3 protein: CASSPPGGGGNQPQHF
CDR3 DNA: TGTGCCAGCTCACCACCGGGAGGGGGGGGCAATCAGCCCCAGCATTTT

clone size: .
V gene: TRBV4-3
J gene: TRBJ2-5
D gene: TRBD2
CDR3 protein: CASSQDFAGAETQYF
CDR3 DNA: TGCGCCAGCAGCCAAGATTTCGCGGGAGCTGAGACCCAGTACTTC

clone size: .
V gene: TRBV2
J gene: TRBJ1-5
D gene: .
CDR3 protein: CASTEAQGKHQPQHF
CDR3 DNA: TGTGCCAGCACAGAAGCCCAGGGGAAACATCAGCCCCAGCATTTT

clone size: .
V gene: TRBV9
J gene: TRBJ1-5
D gene: .
CDR3 protein: CASSWSGTDQPQHF
CDR3 DNA: TGTGCCAGCAGCTGGTCGGGGACCGACCAGCCCCAGCATTTT

clone size: few
V gene: TRBV14
J gene: TRBJ1-2
D gene: .
CDR3 protein: CASSQAETGGGYTF
CDR3 DNA: TGTGCCAGCAGCCAAGCTGAAACAGGAGGCGGCTACACCTTC

clone size: .
V gene: TRBV5-1
J gene: TRBJ1-2
D gene: TRBD1
CDR3 protein: CASSLAGTGDGYTF
CDR3 DNA: TGCGCCAGCAGCTTGGCCGGCACAGGGGATGGCTACACCTTC

clone size: .
V gene: TRBV9
J gene: TRBJ2-1
D gene: .
CDR3 protein: CASSVGGMRGNEQFF
CDR3 DNA: TGTGCCAGCAGCGTAGGAGGGATGAGAGGCAATGAGCAGTTCTTC

clone size: .
V gene: TRBV11-2
J gene: TRBJ1-2
D gene: .
CDR3 protein: CASSLTVANYGYTF
CDR3 DNA: TGTGCCAGCAGTCTCACAGTTGCTAACTATGGCTACACCTTC

clone size: many
V gene: TRBV4-1
J gene: TRBJ1-6
D gene: .
CDR3 protein: CASSLGTYDNSPLHF
CDR3 DNA: TGCGCCAGCAGCCTAGGGACATACGATAATTCACCCCTCCACTTT

clone size: once
V gene: TRBV28
J gene: TRBJ2-7
D gene: .
CDR3 protein: CASSFLEAGRYEQYF
CDR3 DNA: TGTGCCAGCAGTTTTCTGGAAGCAGGCCGGTACGAGCAGTACTTC

clone size: .
V gene: TRBV5-4
J gene: TRBJ2-2
D gene: .
CDR3 protein: CASSPVQRTGELFF
CDR3 DNA: TGTGCCAGCAGCCCGGTACAGCGGACCGGGGAGCTGTTTTTT

clone size: .
V gene: TRBV4-1
J gene: TRBJ1-2
D gene: .
CDR3 protein: CASSQESGMGSNYGYTF
CDR3 DNA: TGCGCCAGCAGCCAAGAATCCGGGATGGGCTCTAACTATGGCTACACCTTC

clone size: once
V gene: TRBV25-1
J gene: TRBJ2-1
D gene: .
CDR3 protein: CASSTQGNEQFF
CDR3 DNA: TGTGCCAGCAGCACGCAAGGCAATGAGCAGTTCTTC